These T cell receptor beta chains were read from a single sample in a study of T-cell reconstitution after alpha-beta-depleted transplantation in children. Each CDR3 protein gets one entry after TCRdb re-called the PCR reads with MiXCR. Of hundreds of thousands of distinct CDR3 sequences in the sample, about a sixth are singletons; the top ten hold about 32%. Specimen: PBMCs, mostly from graft donor cells, collected 360 days after TCRalphabeta/CD19-depleted stem cell transplant. These receptors were obtained from a boy in the first two years of life who had a stem cell transplant for Wiskott-Aldrich syndrome, so the T cells may come from the graft donor. The CDR3 runs from the conserved cysteine through the conserved F or W. The D gene is left open where the match is weak.

v_call d_call cdr3_aa
TRBV6-1 . CASSRLGRNTIYF
TRBV27 . CASSLIGGSTDTQYF
TRBV20-1 TRBD2 CSANLRTSGRTLAKNIQYF
TRBV3-1 TRBD1 CASSQGTGAYNEQFF
TRBV25-1 . CASSDPGPSQGELFF
TRBV19 . CATHRDGYEQYF
TRBV12-3/TRBV12-4 . CASSFGPSSYEQYF
TRBV19 . CASSIREGDTGELFF
TRBV2 . CASTPDASGANVLTF
TRBV27 . CASSSRTEETQYF
TRBV5-1 . CASSLGKSGELFF
TRBV20-1 TRBD2 CSAIGREAGELFF
TRBV12-3/TRBV12-4 . CASSLGHNEQFF
TRBV28 . CASSHPPFTGELFF
TRBV20-1 . CSARRRQANYGYTF
TRBV24-1 . CATSDLRQNNEQFF
TRBV5-1 . CASSLWTGLEAGELFF
TRBV25-1 . CASRGHRGGEQYF
TRBV24-1 TRBD1 CATSPGQGTYEQYF
TRBV28 . CASRERADTQYF
TRBV30 TRBD2 CAWNFAGGITDTQYF
TRBV4-2 . CASSQEGPYTGELFF